This TCR beta chain is from a study of neoadjuvant anti-PD-1 for oral cavity cancer. Study-wide points: Post-nivolumab, blood T cell clonality was significantly elevated in non-responders.

With respect to this clone: The target antigen is unknown.

Measured with immunoSEQ multiplex PCR; TCRdb has only the in-frame clones, and not every one. The profile shows around 34,000 clones, more than 75% of them singletons. The J segment lost 2 bases and the V segment lost 7 bases, leaving 6 bases of the junction unmatched. Germline lookup yields CDR1 MNHEY and CDR2 SMNVEV (reference sequence). CDR3 length: 14 residues. These oral cavity squamous cell carcinomas were HPV-negative and locally advanced. This clonotype was sampled from a person aged 35-79 years with oral cavity squamous cell carcinoma. The chain employs TRBV27 and TRBJ2-3; 7 bases line up with TRBD2. The sequences come from PBMCs, collected before nivolumab (anti-PD-1) treatment. This CDR3 is CASTLAANTDTQYF. Written as DNA, the CDR3 is TGTGCCAGCACTCTAGCGGCGAACACAGATACGCAGTATTTT.